This TCR beta chain was found in a study of blood T cell repertoires in COVID-19. This table comes from immunoSEQ multiplex PCR, and its TCRdb copy is limited to in-frame clones, with some not included. Of about 150,000 clones detected, roughly 90% appear once; the ten largest clones hold roughly 4%. Germline V gives CDR1 SEHNR, CDR2 FQNEAQ (reference sequence). This CDR3 is built from 15 residues. J gave up 4 bases and V 2 bases, and 1 base lay outside the gene matches. The receptor was derived from a woman aged 40 to 50 who had been exposed to COVID-19. The chain couples TRBV7-9 to TRBJ2-5; 13 nucleotides match TRBD2. The sequencing sample was made of PBMCs or T cells enriched from blood (not recorded which). CDR3 bases: TGTGCCAGCAGCTTAAGGACTAGCGGGAGAGAGACCCAGTACTTC. Amino acid sequence: CASSLRTSGRETQYF.